The 6 T cell receptor beta chains given below trace back to one sample, sequenced in a study of cytomegalovirus exposure and HLA in healthy donors. It was with 60 Vbeta and 13 Jbeta primers that the PCR ran. Some clones are missing from TCRdb's copy, which holds only in-frame ones; the method was immunoSEQ multiplex PCR. The repertoire holds more than 130,000 clones, with just under 85% as singletons. The sample was PBMCs. The receptors originated from a man aged 40-50 years in good health and CMV-seropositive.

The J gene is TRBJ2-1, the V gene TRBV5-1; the D is unclear. The V end lost 0 bases, the J end lost 0 bases, and 16 bases lay between the germline ends. This CDR3 contains 18 residues. Germline V gene data show CDR1 as SGHRS and CDR2 as YFSETQ. The CDR3 here is CASSLGTYLQSSYNEQFF. The CDR3 DNA reads TGCGCCAGCAGCTTGGGAACTTACCTTCAAAGCTCCTACAATGAGCAGTTCTTC.

V gene TRBV19 combines with J gene TRBJ2-3; 9 positions agree with TRBD1. The CDR3 consists of 15 residues. CDR1 is LNHDA, CDR2 SQIVND, per germline (reference sequence). With 1 base clipped from V and 3 bases from J, the junction kept 2 bases outside the gene matches. In nucleotides, the CDR3 is TGTGCCAGTAGTATAGTAGGGACAGGGACAGATACGCAGTATTTT. Translating gives CASSIVGTGTDTQYF.

In this sample, this clone turned up a few times. This chain's CDR3 is CASRPREGVNTEAFF. The CDR3, as DNA: TGTGCCAGCAGACCCCGGGAGGGCGTCAACACTGAAGCTTTCTTT. V is TRBV7-6 and J is TRBJ1-1; no clear D. Trimming shortened V by 6 bases and J by 2 bases, and 16 bases separated the two germline ends. The CDR3 covers 15 residues. Germline loops: CDR1 SGHVS, CDR2 FNYEAQ.

This clone was observed a single time. The chain recombines TRBV5-1 with TRBJ1-2; D is ambiguous. V shed 6 bases and J shed 3 bases, with 15 bases lying between them. CDR1 and CDR2 from the germline V gene are SGHRS and YFSETQ. The CDR3 covers 14 residues. CDR3 coding DNA: TGCGCCAGCAACTCGGGCGGAGGCGACTATGGCTACACCTTC. Translated, it gives CASNSGGGDYGYTF.

As regards this clone: Within the sample, other DNA sequences also encode this same CDR3. The J gene is TRBJ2-3, the V gene TRBV5-1; TRBD2 matches 10 bases. Germline assignment: CDR1 SGHRS and CDR2 YFSETQ. CDR3 size: 16 residues. J gave up 4 bases and V 0 bases, and 5 bases lay outside the gene matches. CDR3: CASSLAGLAGADTQYF. CDR3 DNA sequence: TGCGCCAGCAGCTTGGCCGGTCTAGCGGGAGCAGATACGCAGTATTTT.

V is TRBV7-8 and J is TRBJ2-5; TRBD1 agrees at 7 bases. V trimming: 1 base; J trimming: 6 bases; junction bases outside the gene matches: 2. This CDR3 spans 13 amino acids. Germline assignment: CDR1 SGHVS and CDR2 FQNEAQ. The CDR3 loop reads CASSLGGQKTQYF. The CDR3 DNA reads TGTGCCAGCAGCTTAGGGGGACAGAAGACCCAGTACTTC.